This T cell receptor beta chain was identified in a study of regulatory T cells in long-lasting Graves disease. The time point here: newly diagnosed GD, antithyroid drugs for less than 3 months. Extracted RNA from PBMCs served as the source of the TCR library. CDR1 is ENHRY, CDR2 SYGVKD, per germline. There are 12 residues in the CDR3. V dropped 0 bases and J dropped 6 bases, with 5 bases sitting between them. Combining iRepertoire HTBI primers with Arm-PCR of CDR3 regions, the authors built TCR beta libraries. From the multiplex PCR reads, TCRdb called clonotypes with MiXCR, one entry per CDR3 protein. The sample lists roughly 610,000 distinct CDR3 sequences, around 16% occurring once. These data were likewise used in another study, on T cells in Graves' hyperthyroidism and ophthalmopathy.

The chain carries TRBV10-3 and TRBJ1-1; no firm D call. Sequenced here: peripheral blood mononuclear cells (PBMCs), sampled at new diagnosis, from a patient treated with antithyroid drugs. The clonotype was recovered from a man between 18 and 35 years old with Graves disease. The CDR3 reads CAISESWAEAFF. CDR3 bases: TGTGCCATCAGTGAGTCGTGGGCTGAAGCTTTCTTT.